Following are 15 T cell receptor beta chains from one sample sequenced in a study of shared clonotypes between healthy human individuals. The data were produced by immunoSEQ multiplex PCR, yet TCRdb's version contains in-frame clones alone and is incomplete. The sample lists 2 million to 2.5 million clones, roughly 92% occurring once. The sequenced sample was naive CD4+ T cells from PBMCs. As to subset: CD45RA+ positively selected. Every receptor here comes from a man between 18 and 29 years old in good health. Some clones in this sample may be carry-over from other donors' samples.

The chain is built from TRBV5-1 and TRBJ1-5, with 9 nucleotides matching TRBD1. The germline gives CDR1 SGHRS, CDR2 YFSETQ. The junction had 6 bases not matched to a gene; V was cut back by 3 bases and J by 8 bases. CDR3 length: 14 residues. The CDR3 sequence is CASSYGTGTEPQHF. In DNA form, the CDR3 reads TGCGCCAGCAGCTATGGGACAGGGACGGAGCCCCAGCATTTT. The full variable domain, rest sourced from reference TRBV5-1 and TRBJ1-5, is KAGVTQTPRYLIKTRGQQVTLSCSPISGHRSVSWYQQTPGQGLQFLFEYFSETQRNKGNFPGRFSGRQFSNSRSEMNVSTLELGDSALYLCASSYGTGTEPQHFGDGTRLSIL.

V and J are TRBV7-2 and TRBJ2-7; D ambiguous. This CDR3 is 15 amino acids long. Germline V CDR1 and CDR2: SGHTA, FQGNSA. Trimming left V 0 bases short and J 7 bases short, with 16 bases between. DNA of the CDR3: TGTGCCAGCAGCTTAGCCCACCTTGGAGCTGGTGAGCAGTACTTC. This gives the protein CASSLAHLGAGEQYF.

The V and J genes are TRBV5-4 and TRBJ2-3; D ambiguous. CDR3 size: 13 residues. Germline V gene sequence: CDR1 SGHNT, CDR2 YYREEE (reference sequence). V was pared by 7 bases and J by 1 base, with 10 bases between. The chain's CDR3 is CASESRGTDTQYF. The CDR3 DNA reads as TGTGCCAGCGAGTCTAGGGGCACAGATACGCAGTATTTT.

The chain is built from TRBV5-1 and TRBJ1-5; D remains unclear. Per germline, CDR1 SGHRS and CDR2 YFSETQ. The CDR3 is 15 amino acids. The V end was cut by 1 base, the J end by 4 bases, with 12 bases between. CDR3 nucleotides: TGCGCCAGCAGCTTGAGTGGCCGGAATAATCAGCCCCAGCATTTT. Encoded protein: CASSLSGRNNQPQHF.

CDR3 sequence: CASSQRTGSYEQYF. The CDR3 nucleotides read TGTGCCAGCAGCCAAAGGACAGGGTCCTACGAGCAGTACTTC. The V gene is TRBV11-2, the J gene TRBJ2-7; TRBD1 aligns across 8 bases. The length of the CDR3 is 14 residues. CDR1 is SGHAT, CDR2 FQNNGV, per germline. After removal of 5 bases from V and 1 base from J, the junction contained 4 bases not matched to a gene.

V usage is TRBV5-1 and J usage is TRBJ2-1, with TRBD2 identical over 15 bases. V lost 0 bases to trimming and J lost 8 bases; unmatched junction nucleotides: 9. Germline loops: CDR1 SGHRS, CDR2 YFSETQ. This CDR3 has 18 amino acids. The CDR3 bases are TGCGCCAGCAGCTTGGGGGGACTAGCGGGAGGAGGGAGCGATGAGCAGTTCTTC. Amino acids: CASSLGGLAGGGSDEQFF.

The chain recombines TRBV9 with TRBJ2-5; TRBD2 aligns across 10 bases. The CDR3 sequence is 15 residues long. Germline CDR1 reads SGDLS; CDR2 reads YYNGEE. The trim removed 1 base at V and 1 base at J, leaving 1 base unmatched. This CDR3 is CASSVSSGGQETQYF. CDR3 nucleotide sequence: TGTGCCAGCAGCGTATCTAGCGGGGGCCAAGAGACCCAGTACTTC.

V is TRBV30 and J is TRBJ2-5; D ambiguous. The germline V and J ends were trimmed by 5 bases and 3 bases, with 7 bases remaining between them. The CDR3 runs to 11 residues. In germline, CDR1 is GTSNPN, CDR2 SVGIG (reference sequence). The CDR3 spells CAWGVEETQYF. The DNA for the CDR3 is TGTGCCTGGGGCGTAGAAGAGACCCAGTACTTC.

J is TRBJ2-1 and V is TRBV28; 8 positions agree with TRBD2. Per the germline V gene, CDR1 is MDHEN and CDR2 is SYDVKM. This CDR3 has 16 residues. J lost 2 bases, V lost 6 bases, and 9 bases had no gene match. CDR3 DNA: TGTGCCAGCAGAACTTCCGTAGCGGGACCCTACAATGAGCAGTTCTTC. The encoded protein is CASRTSVAGPYNEQFF.

This clone has only one observation. A read error may account for a junction end that differs from germline. The chain links TRBV28 to TRBJ1-2; tentative D call: TRBD1 (6 bases). This CDR3 is built from 14 residues. Germline V CDR1 and CDR2: MDHEN, SYDVKM. CDR3 residues: CASSVTGISYGHTF. In DNA form, the CDR3 reads TGTGCCAGCAGTGTAACAGGGATATCCTATGGCCACACCTTC.

The chain uses TRBV6-5 and TRBJ2-2, with D possibly TRBD1 on 6 matching bases. CDR1 MNHEY and CDR2 SVGAGI come from the germline V gene. The CDR3 extends over 15 amino acids. Trimming took off 6 bases at V and 1 base at J, with 12 bases between the two ends. CDR3 loop: CASRPPGQNTGELFF. In DNA, the CDR3 is TGTGCCAGCAGACCGCCGGGACAGAACACCGGGGAGCTGTTTTTT.

As to this clone: One junction end disagrees with the germline gene, perhaps due to a read error. The V and J genes are TRBV14 and TRBJ2-4; D remains unclear. Germline lookup yields CDR1 SGHDN and CDR2 FVKESK. This CDR3 comprises 13 residues. The CDR3 spells CASSQAPKNVQYF. The CDR3 bases are TGTGCCAGCAGCCAAGCTCCCAAAAACGTTCAGTACTTC.

The chain uses TRBV2 and TRBJ2-2, with D maybe TRBD1 (6 bases). Germline CDR1 and CDR2: SNHLY and FYNNEI. The ends were cut back, 6 bases at V and 5 bases at J, with 13 bases in the middle. This CDR3 is built from 14 residues. CDR3 residues: CASRTDSPTGELFF. As DNA, the CDR3 is TGTGCCAGCAGAACGGACAGTCCAACCGGGGAGCTGTTTTTT.

The rearrangement links TRBV6-1 to TRBJ1-5; 10 bases are shared with TRBD1. CDR3 length: 19 amino acids. The ends lost 0 bases at V and 0 bases at J; junction bases unmatched: 8. Germline-derived CDR1 and CDR2 are MNHNS and SASEGT. The CDR3 region is CASSEAGTGVSYSNQPQHF. As DNA, the CDR3 is TGTGCCAGCAGTGAAGCAGGGACAGGGGTTAGTTATAGCAATCAGCCCCAGCATTTT.

The chain uses TRBV2 and TRBJ2-3; possible D gene TRBD1, 7 bases. CDR1 SNHLY and CDR2 FYNNEI come from the germline V gene. CDR3 length: 15 residues. Trimming removed 7 bases at V and 0 bases at J, with 14 bases between. CDR3 amino acids: CASNQQGTSTDTQYF. The CDR3 DNA is TGTGCCAGCAATCAACAGGGGACTAGCACAGATACGCAGTATTTT.